The 17 T cell receptor beta chains listed next were all sequenced from one sample in a study of blood T cells in healthy people across ages. Primed by a sample-barcoded 5' primer and a J-beta primer mix, a second PCR proceeded for roughly 6 to 12 cycles. TCRdb used MiXCR to reprocess the 5' RACE reads, holding one entry per CDR3 protein. The sample comprises some 550,000 distinct CDR3 sequences, less than 60% of which are singletons, and approximately 25% rests with the top ten. The specimen was blood. The receptors were gathered from a man at least 80 years old in good health.

The chain joins TRBV6-5 to TRBJ1-2; D uncertain. The germline V and J ends were trimmed by 8 bases and 2 bases, with 6 bases remaining between them. The length of the CDR3 is 11 residues. Germline V CDR1 and CDR2: MNHEY, SVGAGI. The CDR3 sequence is CASFGNYGYTF. CDR3 nucleotides: TGTGCCAGCTTTGGGAACTATGGCTACACCTTC.

This chain joins TRBV29-1 and TRBJ2-1; the match to TRBD1 covers 7 bases. This CDR3 has 11 residues. The germline CDR1 and CDR2 sequences are SQVTM and ANQGSEA. Unmatched junction bases numbered 3, after V lost 7 bases and J lost 6 bases. The chain's CDR3 is CSAHRGNEQFF. CDR3 bases: TGCAGCGCACACAGGGGCAATGAGCAGTTCTTC.

The chain uses TRBV3-1 and TRBJ2-6; D is perhaps TRBD1 (6 bases). Trimming removed 6 bases from V and 1 base from J, with 16 bases in between. Germline CDR1 reads LGHDT; CDR2 reads YNNKEL (reference sequence). This CDR3 spans 17 amino acids. In DNA, the CDR3 is TGTGCCAGCAGTCGAATTGACAGGTATTCTGGGGCCAACGTCCTGACTTTC. Encoded protein: CASSRIDRYSGANVLTF.

The V and J genes are TRBV7-3 and TRBJ2-1; TRBD2 aligns across 9 bases. The V segment lost 4 bases and the J segment 3 bases; nucleotides outside the gene matches: 4. This CDR3 is built from 15 residues. Germline V lookup: CDR1 SGHTA, CDR2 FQGTGA. CDR3 in amino acids: CASSSLAGRYNEQFF. For the CDR3, the DNA is TGTGCCAGCAGCTCCCTAGCGGGGCGCTACAATGAGCAGTTCTTC. The variable domain in full, with the rest retrieved from reference TRBV7-3 and TRBJ2-1, is GAGVSQTPSNKVTEKGKYVELRCDPISGHTALYWYRQSLGQGPEFLIYFQGTGAADDSGLPNDRFFAVRPEGSVSTLKIQRTERGDSAVYLCASSSLAGRYNEQFFGPGTRLTVL.

This chain joins TRBV5-1 and TRBJ1-1; D remains unclear. Trimming left V 4 bases short and J 4 bases short, with 14 bases between. The CDR3 runs to 14 residues. Germline-derived CDR1 and CDR2 are SGHRS and YFSETQ. The CDR3: CASSDLAGSTEAFF. As DNA, the CDR3 is TGCGCCAGCAGCGATCTGGCTGGTTCCACTGAAGCTTTCTTT.

J is TRBJ2-3 and V is TRBV27, with 9 bases identical to TRBD1. The germline CDR1 and CDR2 sequences are MNHEY and SMNVEV (reference sequence). CDR3 size: 16 residues. V shed 6 bases, J shed 4 bases, and the junction held 11 bases outside the gene matches. The CDR3 is CASRDRGYPGADTQYF. The CDR3 nucleotides read TGTGCCAGCAGGGACAGGGGCTATCCAGGCGCAGATACGCAGTATTTT.

The chain joins TRBV30 to TRBJ1-6; perhaps TRBD1 as D (5 bases). From germline, CDR1 is GTSNPN and CDR2 SVGIG (reference sequence). V shed 3 bases and J shed 8 bases, with 14 bases lying between them. This CDR3 has 14 amino acids. In DNA form, the CDR3 reads TGTGCCTGGAGAGCCCTCGGGGGGGATTCACCCCTCCACTTT. It codes for CAWRALGGDSPLHF.

The rearrangement uses TRBV7-3 and TRBJ2-3, with 7 nucleotides matching TRBD2. Germline assignment: CDR1 SGHTA and CDR2 FQGTGA. The CDR3 contains 16 residues. With V trimmed by 2 bases and J by 11 bases, 16 bases remained unmatched. CDR3 sequence (DNA): TGTGCCAGCAGCTTAGAGATAGCGGGTGGGGTTGGAGGGCAGTATTTT. It yields the protein CASSLEIAGGVGGQYF.

The gene calls are TRBV2 and TRBJ2-1, with 10 bases matching TRBD2. Germline lookup yields CDR1 SNHLY and CDR2 FYNNEI. This CDR3 has 15 residues. V was clipped by 4 bases and J by 9 bases; unmatched bases: 9. DNA of the CDR3: TGTGCCAGCAGTGTGGGAGCGGGAGGGCAGGGTGAGCAGTTCTTC. It encodes CASSVGAGGQGEQFF.

This chain joins TRBV6-2 or TRBV6-3 and TRBJ2-5; TRBD2 agrees at 7 bases. The length of the CDR3 is 16 residues. V dropped 0 bases and J dropped 2; count of bases not matched to a gene: 6. Germline V gene sequence: CDR1 MNHEY, CDR2 SVGEGT. CDR3 amino acids: CASSYSSGAIQETQYF. CDR3 DNA sequence: TGTGCCAGCAGTTACTCCAGCGGGGCTATTCAAGAGACCCAGTACTTC.

This clonotype was seen just once. The V call is TRBV3-1, the J call TRBJ2-7; the match to TRBD2 covers 7 bases. CDR3 length: 17 residues. From germline, CDR1 is LGHDT and CDR2 YNNKEL (reference sequence). The ends lost 3 bases at V and 2 bases at J; junction bases unmatched: 13. The CDR3, as DNA: TGTGCCAGCAGCCACTCACACCCGGGACTAAATACCTACGAGCAGTACTTC. Its translation is CASSHSHPGLNTYEQYF.

This clonotype was seen a handful of times. The chain couples TRBV6-2 or TRBV6-3 to TRBJ1-2; 8 nucleotides align to TRBD1. In germline, CDR1 is MNHEY, CDR2 SVGEGT. This CDR3 region has 14 residues. J was trimmed by 8 bases and V by 6 bases; bases with no gene match: 11. The CDR3 is CASSPGQGGRGYTF. CDR3 sequence (DNA): TGTGCCAGCAGCCCAGGACAGGGAGGCAGAGGCTACACCTTC.

This clonotype came up a few times. This sequence joins TRBV7-2 and TRBJ2-3; 7 positions match TRBD2. V was clipped by 1 base and J by 3 bases; unmatched bases: 4. The CDR3 spans 15 residues. The germline CDR1 and CDR2 sequences are SGHTA and FQGNSA. The CDR3 sequence: CASSLVVAGTDTQYF. CDR3 sequence (DNA): TGTGCCAGCAGCTTAGTGGTAGCGGGTACAGATACGCAGTATTTT.

This clonotype has only a few counts. The chain employs TRBV10-3 and TRBJ2-1; D assignment may be TRBD1 or TRBD2 (6 bases each). CDR1 and CDR2 from the germline V gene are ENHRY and SYGVKD. The germline V and J ends were trimmed by 4 bases and 0 bases, with 13 bases remaining between them. The CDR3 extends over 16 amino acids. The CDR3 is CAISGQGGFSYNEQFF. The CDR3 coding sequence is TGTGCCATCAGTGGCCAAGGGGGGTTCTCCTACAATGAGCAGTTCTTC.

This clonotype was observed a few times. The chain joins TRBV7-2 to TRBJ1-2; a possible D gene is TRBD1 (5 bases). V lost 5 bases and J 7 bases, leaving 17 bases between the germline ends. CDR3 size: 14 residues. Per the germline V gene, CDR1 is SGHTA and CDR2 is FQGNSA. CDR3 amino acids: CASSLMGLSIGYTF. CDR3 bases: TGTGCCAGCAGCCTGATGGGGCTAAGCATTGGCTACACCTTC. The full variable domain, with the rest looked up from reference TRBV7-2 and TRBJ1-2, is GAGVSQSPSNKVTEKGKDVELRCDPISGHTALYWYRQSLGQGLEFLIYFQGNSAPDKSGLPSDRFSAERTGGSVSTLTIQRTQQEDSAVYLCASSLMGLSIGYTFGSGTRLTVV.

The chain has TRBV25-1 and TRBJ1-2; 7 nucleotides line up with TRBD1. Germline CDR1 is MGHDK and CDR2 is SYGVNS. This CDR3 has 12 amino acids. With 4 bases clipped from V and 6 bases from J, the junction kept 2 bases outside the gene matches. The CDR3 spells CASSGDSHGYTF. The CDR3 DNA sequence: TGTGCCAGCAGTGGGGACAGCCATGGCTACACCTTC.

The chain uses TRBV12-3 or TRBV12-4 and TRBJ1-6; D ambiguous. V was shortened by 3 bases and J by 12 bases, with 9 bases between the two germline ends. The CDR3 totals 12 residues. This CDR3 is CASSFAVGPLHF. DNA of the CDR3: TGTGCCAGCAGTTTTGCTGTGGGACCCCTCCACTTT.